The following is a T cell receptor (beta chain) sequence with its context. Its antigen is not identified. This specimen comes from a study of cytotoxic CD8 clonotypes in ibrutinib-treated CLL. Findings of the study overall: Clonality increased at ibrutinib response, then returned toward baseline at progression.

V lost 4 bases, J lost 4 bases, and 13 bases lay in between. The CDR3 runs to 14 residues. CDR1 and CDR2 from the germline V gene are LNHDA and SQIVND (reference sequence). The repertoire was sequenced with immunoSEQ multiplex PCR; TCRdb's copy has only in-frame clones and lacks some. Among tens of thousands of clones, around 78% were seen once, and the ten largest hold roughly 40%. The receptor was derived from a human donor with chronic lymphocytic leukemia. This chain links TRBV19 with TRBJ2-5, with D perhaps TRBD1 (7 bases). The specimen comprised PBMCs, sampled after 24 months of ibrutinib treatment. CDR3 in amino acids: CASSTQGGSETQYF. Here the CDR3 DNA reads TGTGCCAGTAGTACGCAGGGGGGATCAGAGACCCAGTACTTC.